One sample yielded the 11 T cell receptor beta chains listed below, sequenced in a study of PD-1 blockade in classical Hodgkin lymphoma (dated by TCRdb to the early 2020s). This sample's time point label indicates: cycle 2 day 1 (C2D1) of nivolumab. All trial patients had relapsed after autologous stem cell transplantation, with cohorts A, B and C differing in prior brentuximab vedotin exposure. Library method: the immunoSEQ multiplex PCR assay. Held by TCRdb, this immuneACCESS table contains in-frame sequences only and omits some clones. Under half of the omission traces to an unresolved V gene where checked; the cause of the rest is unknown. In all, the sample holds more than 45,000 clones, and roughly 90% of those were seen once. The biggest ten clones account for under 11% of the sample. The material sequenced was peripheral blood mononuclear cells (PBMCs), taken before the second cycle of nivolumab. The receptor set was obtained from a human donor with classical Hodgkin lymphoma.

This rearrangement joins TRBV19 to TRBJ2-7; D ambiguous. V lost 2 bases to trimming and J lost 6 bases, with 2 bases between them. CDR3 length: 10 amino acids. Germline V gives CDR1 LNHDA, CDR2 SQIVND (reference sequence). As DNA, the CDR3 is TGTGCCAGTAGTATACTCGAGCAGTACTTC. This translates into CASSILEQYF.

This clone was counted only a few times. The J gene is TRBJ2-3, the V gene TRBV11-3, with a possible D match to TRBD1 (6 bases). Deletions cut 6 bases from V and 6 bases from J, with 13 bases between. This CDR3 region has 13 residues. Germline CDR1 SGHNT, CDR2 YENEEA. CDR3: CASRATGQDTQYF. The DNA for the CDR3 is TGTGCCAGCAGAGCGACAGGACAGGATACGCAGTATTTT.

The gene calls are TRBV2 and TRBJ2-3; 10 bases align to TRBD2. With V trimmed by 4 bases and J by 5 bases, 6 bases remained unmatched. Per the germline V gene, CDR1 is SNHLY and CDR2 is FYNNEI. This CDR3 has 15 amino acids. CDR3 nucleotides: TGTGCCAGCAGTGCCTGGACTAGCGGACAAGATACGCAGTATTTT. The encoded protein is CASSAWTSGQDTQYF.

This sequence joins TRBV27 and TRBJ2-1; D ambiguous. The CDR3 contains 16 residues. Per the germline V gene, CDR1 is MNHEY and CDR2 is SMNVEV (reference sequence). The V end lost 3 bases, the J end lost 0 bases, and 12 bases lay between the germline ends. The CDR3 sequence is CASSFGEPSSYNEQFF. The DNA of the CDR3 is TGTGCCAGCAGTTTTGGGGAACCCAGCTCCTACAATGAGCAGTTCTTC.

The J gene is TRBJ1-1, the V gene TRBV10-3; 7 bases match TRBD1. Germline V gene lookup returns CDR1 ENHRY and CDR2 SYGVKD. The CDR3 consists of 13 residues. V lost 9 bases to trimming and J lost 1 base; unmatched junction nucleotides: 5. The CDR3 is CAIGTDPNTEAFF. CDR3 in DNA: TGTGCCATTGGGACAGACCCGAACACTGAAGCTTTCTTT.

The chain recombines TRBV28 with TRBJ2-7; 9 positions match TRBD1. Germline trimming cut 10 bases from V and 4 bases from J; bases unmatched to any gene: 11. CDR3 length: 14 residues. CDR1 is MDHEN and CDR2 is SYDVKM in the germline V gene. CDR3 residues: CAIKTGGAYYEQYF. CDR3 DNA sequence: TGTGCCATCAAAACAGGGGGCGCCTATTACGAGCAGTACTTC.

The chain couples TRBV6-5 to TRBJ1-4, with no clear D. The germline V gene has CDR1 MNHEY and CDR2 SVGAGI. V was cut by 3 bases and J by 13 bases, with 15 bases left in between. This CDR3 is built from 13 residues. Written as DNA, the CDR3 is TGTGCCAGCAGTTATATCCCCCCGGAGGCACTGTTTTTT. Protein: CASSYIPPEALFF.

This chain joins TRBV6-6 and TRBJ2-7, with 12 bases aligning to TRBD2. V lost 4 bases and J lost 12; bases outside the gene matches: 7. CDR3 length: 13 residues. Germline CDR1 reads MNHNY; CDR2 reads SVGAGI (reference sequence). The chain's CDR3 is CASSLGTSGHSYF. The CDR3 DNA sequence: TGTGCCAGCAGTTTGGGGACTAGCGGGCATTCGTACTTC.

V and J are TRBV7-8 and TRBJ2-7; D is perhaps TRBD2 (6 bases). Germline values: CDR1 SGHVS, CDR2 FQNEAQ. The CDR3 runs 11 residues. Trimming removed 5 bases from V and 7 bases from J, with 9 bases in between. The CDR3 bases are TGTGCCAGCAGCCCCGGGGGAGAGCAGTACTTC. Encoded protein: CASSPGGEQYF.

This chain uses TRBV29-1 with TRBJ2-3; D is unresolved. Looked up from germline, CDR1 is SQVTM and CDR2 is ANQGSEA. V was pared by 2 bases and J by 4 bases, with 16 bases between. The CDR3 consists of 15 residues. CDR3 amino acids: CSVELGLLNPDTQYF. In DNA form, the CDR3 reads TGCAGCGTTGAACTTGGGCTTTTGAACCCAGATACGCAGTATTTT.

This chain links TRBV30 with TRBJ1-4; no reliable D call. This CDR3 comprises 13 residues. Trimming cost V 4 bases and J 1 base, with 7 bases left between them. CDR1 is GTSNPN, CDR2 SVGIG, per germline (reference sequence). This chain's CDR3 is CAWKNITNEKLFF. The CDR3 DNA reads TGTGCCTGGAAAAATATAACTAATGAAAAACTGTTTTTT.